This TCR beta chain was sequenced during a study of early T cells in non-severe SARS-CoV-2 infection. TCRdb reprocessed the 5' RACE reads with MiXCR, giving one entry per CDR3 protein. In the table there are about 49,000 distinct CDR3 sequences, roughly 6.5% of which are singletons. This clonotype was seen repeatedly, ten times or more. The CDR3 length is 15 residues. Trimming left V 2 bases short and J 6 bases short, with 17 bases between. Germline values: CDR1 LGHNA, CDR2 YSLEER. This TCR derives from an adult who was a healthcare worker with PCR-confirmed SARS-CoV-2 infection or an uninfected control (not recorded which). The sequencing here drew on whole blood, taken at baseline. The gene calls are TRBV4-3 and TRBJ2-7, with D perhaps matching TRBD1 or TRBD2 (5 bases each). The chain's CDR3 is CASSQQGPTSGEQYF. The CDR3 DNA is TGCGCCAGCAGCCAACAGGGACCCACGTCGGGCGAGCAGTACTTC.